The rows below give T cell receptor beta chains drawn from one sample of a study of T cells in Graves' hyperthyroidism and ophthalmopathy. TCRdb called the multiplex PCR reads again in MiXCR, with one record for every CDR3 protein. The sample records 650,000 to 850,000 distinct CDR3 sequences, roughly a sixth being singletons. The sequenced sample consisted of blood. The receptors stem from a woman aged 50 to 60 with Graves' hyperthyroidism that later progressed to Graves' ophthalmopathy. Both conserved end residues are part of each CDR3. The D gene is left open where the match is weak. Clone size appears in some rows only: once, few, many, or a class for an expanded clone.

abundance	j_gene	d_gene	v_gene	CDR3nt	CDR3aa
many	TRBJ1-1	TRBD1	TRBV3-1	TGTGCCAGCAGCCCCGAGGGGGCGGTCACTGAAGCTTTCTTT	CASSPEGAVTEAFF
many	TRBJ1-1	.	TRBV5-1	TGCGCCAGCAGCCCCGGACGGATGAACACTGAAGCTTTCTTT	CASSPGRMNTEAFF
many	TRBJ2-2	.	TRBV18	TGTGCCAGCTCACCAAAGGGACTTCACGCGAACACCGGGGAGCTGTTTTTT	CASSPKGLHANTGELFF
few	TRBJ1-4	.	TRBV29-1	TGCAGCGTTGAACTAGGGGGACGAAAAACCTCGGATGAAAAACTGTTTTTT	CSVELGGRKTSDEKLFF
many	TRBJ1-1	.	TRBV27	TGTGCCAGCAGGGGATCCCCGGATGGAGGGGCCCTCACTGAAGCTTTCTTT	CASRGSPDGGALTEAFF
many	TRBJ1-6	.	TRBV5-6	TGTGCCAGCAGCTTTAGAGATAATTCACCCCTCCACTTT	CASSFRDNSPLHF
many	TRBJ2-1	TRBD1	TRBV12-3/TRBV12-4	TGTGCCAGCAGTCGGACAGGCGGCTACAATGAGCAGTTCTTC	CASSRTGGYNEQFF
.	TRBJ2-3	TRBD1	TRBV7-6	TGTGCCAGCAGCCCAACTGACAGGGGGCGAAGCACAGATACGCAGTATTTT	CASSPTDRGRSTDTQYF
.	TRBJ2-5	.	TRBV10-3	TGTGCCATCAGTGAATCGGAAGAGACCCAGTACTTC	CAISESEETQYF
.	TRBJ2-5	.	TRBV3-1	TGTGCCAGCAGCCAAGATCAGAGAAGCACGGAGACCCAGTACTTC	CASSQDQRSTETQYF
many	TRBJ1-1	.	TRBV12-3/TRBV12-4	TGTGCCAGCAGTGCCACAGGGCTCGAGGGTGAAGCTTTCTTT	CASSATGLEGEAFF
.	TRBJ1-5	TRBD1	TRBV15	TGTGCCACCCGCCCGGGACAGGGGAATCAGCCCCAGCATTTT	CATRPGQGNQPQHF
few	TRBJ1-4	TRBD1	TRBV19	TGTGCCAGTAGTACTACAGGGGGCTTCGCTGAAAAACTGTTTTTT	CASSTTGGFAEKLFF
few	TRBJ2-7	TRBD2	TRBV6-1	TGTGCCAGCAGGAGGCGGGGGGTGTTCGACGAGCAGTACTTC	CASRRRGVFDEQYF
many	TRBJ2-1	TRBD1	TRBV24-1	TGTGCCACCAGTGACTCCGGGACAGGGGTGTACAATGAGCAGTTCTTC	CATSDSGTGVYNEQFF
many	TRBJ1-5	.	TRBV12-3/TRBV12-4	TGTGCCAGCAGTTTAGCAGGGCTCGATCAGCCCCAGCATTTT	CASSLAGLDQPQHF
few	TRBJ2-2	.	TRBV4-1	TGCGCCAGCAGCCATCCGGTCAGAGACACCGGGGAGCTGTTTTTT	CASSHPVRDTGELFF
few	TRBJ1-6	TRBD1	TRBV5-1	TGCGCCAGCAGCTCACGGACAGGTGTGGTTGCGGGGTCACCCCTCCACTTT	CASSSRTGVVAGSPLHF
many	TRBJ1-1	.	TRBV2	TGTGCCAGCAGGTTCTTACTGAACACTGAAGCTTTCTTT	CASRFLLNTEAFF
.	TRBJ2-5	TRBD1	TRBV29-1	TGCAGCACCCGGACAGGGGAAGAGACCCAGTACTTC	CSTRTGEETQYF
many	TRBJ2-5	.	TRBV15	TGTGCCACCAGCAGAGATTCGATTAGGGACGTACAAGAGACCCAGTACTTC	CATSRDSIRDVQETQYF
many	TRBJ2-1	.	TRBV7-6	TGTGCCAGCAGCTTAGCCATGAACAATGAGCAGTTCTTC	CASSLAMNNEQFF
.	TRBJ2-1	TRBD2	TRBV5-5	TGTGCCAGCAGCTTAGGGACTACCCTATACAATGAGCAGTTCTTC	CASSLGTTLYNEQFF
once	TRBJ2-7	TRBD1	TRBV5-1	TGCGCCAGCAGCCTTAGGTTTGCGGGACAGGGGGCCTACGAGCAGTACTTC	CASSLRFAGQGAYEQYF
many	TRBJ2-7	TRBD1	TRBV5-1	TGCGCCAGCAGCACGACAGGGGGCTACGAGCAGTACTTC	CASSTTGGYEQYF
.	TRBJ2-1	TRBD1	TRBV10-2	TGCGCCAGCAGTGATAATAGGGGACAGGGTGGGAATGAGCGGTTCTTC	CASSDNRGQGGNERFF
few	TRBJ1-3	TRBD1	TRBV10-3	TGTGCCGTTGGGACAGGGACTGGAAACACCATATATTTT	CAVGTGTGNTIYF
many	TRBJ2-5	.	TRBV2	TGTGCCAGCAGTGAAGCTCGGCAGCCGGGAGAGACCCAGTACTTC	CASSEARQPGETQYF
.	TRBJ1-1	TRBD1	TRBV6-1	TGTGCCAGCAGAGACAGGGCGGCCAACACTGAAGCTTTCTTT	CASRDRAANTEAFF